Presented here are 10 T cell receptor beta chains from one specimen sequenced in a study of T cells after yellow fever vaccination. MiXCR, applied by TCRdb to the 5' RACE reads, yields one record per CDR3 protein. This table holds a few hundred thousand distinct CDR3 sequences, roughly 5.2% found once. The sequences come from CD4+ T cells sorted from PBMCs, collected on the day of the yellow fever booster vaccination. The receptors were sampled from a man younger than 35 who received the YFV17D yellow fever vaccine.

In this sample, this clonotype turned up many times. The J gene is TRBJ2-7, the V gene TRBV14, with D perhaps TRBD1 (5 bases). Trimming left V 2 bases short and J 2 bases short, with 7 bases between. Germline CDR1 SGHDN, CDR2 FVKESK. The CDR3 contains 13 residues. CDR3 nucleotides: TGTGCCAGCAGCCAAATCAGGGCCTACGAGCAGTACTTC. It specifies CASSQIRAYEQYF.

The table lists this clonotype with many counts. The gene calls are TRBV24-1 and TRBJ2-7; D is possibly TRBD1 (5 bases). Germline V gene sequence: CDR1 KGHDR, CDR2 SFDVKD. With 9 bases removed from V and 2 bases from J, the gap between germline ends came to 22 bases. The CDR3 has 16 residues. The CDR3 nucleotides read TGTGCCACCCCCTATCGCGACAGCCCGAGCACCTACGAGCAGTACTTC. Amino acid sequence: CATPYRDSPSTYEQYF.

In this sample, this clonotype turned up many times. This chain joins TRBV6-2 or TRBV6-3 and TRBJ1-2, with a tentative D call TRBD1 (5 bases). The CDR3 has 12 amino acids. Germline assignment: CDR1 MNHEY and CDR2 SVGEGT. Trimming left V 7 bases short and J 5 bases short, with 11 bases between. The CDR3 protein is CASKQSGYGYTF. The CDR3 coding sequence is TGTGCCAGCAAGCAATCAGGGTATGGCTACACCTTC.

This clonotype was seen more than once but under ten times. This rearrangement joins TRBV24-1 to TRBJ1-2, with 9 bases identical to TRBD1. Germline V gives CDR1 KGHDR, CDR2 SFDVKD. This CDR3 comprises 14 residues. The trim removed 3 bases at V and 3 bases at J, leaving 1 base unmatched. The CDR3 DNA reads TGTGCCACCAGTGATGGGGACAGGGACTATGGCTACACCTTC. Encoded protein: CATSDGDRDYGYTF.

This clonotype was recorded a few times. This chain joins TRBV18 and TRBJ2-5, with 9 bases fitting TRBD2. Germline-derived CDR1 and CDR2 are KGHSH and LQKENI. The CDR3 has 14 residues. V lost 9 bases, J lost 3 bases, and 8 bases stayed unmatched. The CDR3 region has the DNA TGTGCCAGTACCCCTAGACTAGCGGAAGAGACCCAGTACTTC. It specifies CASTPRLAEETQYF.

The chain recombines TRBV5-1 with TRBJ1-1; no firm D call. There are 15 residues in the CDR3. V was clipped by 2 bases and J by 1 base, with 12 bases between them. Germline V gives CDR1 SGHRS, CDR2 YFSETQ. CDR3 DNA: TGCGCCAGCAGCTTCACCGGGCCTTCGAACACTGAAGCTTTCTTT. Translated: CASSFTGPSNTEAFF.

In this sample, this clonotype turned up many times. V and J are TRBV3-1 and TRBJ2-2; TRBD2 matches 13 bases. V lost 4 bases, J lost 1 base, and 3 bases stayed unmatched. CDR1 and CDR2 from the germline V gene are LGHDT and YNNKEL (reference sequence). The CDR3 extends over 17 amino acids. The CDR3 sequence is CASSPRTSGGNTGELFF. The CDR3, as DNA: TGTGCCAGCAGCCCCCGGACTAGCGGGGGGAACACCGGGGAGCTGTTTTTT.

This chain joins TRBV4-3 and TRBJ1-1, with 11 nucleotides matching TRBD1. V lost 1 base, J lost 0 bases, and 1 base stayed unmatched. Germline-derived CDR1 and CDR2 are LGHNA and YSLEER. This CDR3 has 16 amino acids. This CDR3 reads CASSQGTGGMNTEAFF. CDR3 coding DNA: TGCGCCAGCAGCCAAGGGACAGGGGGCATGAACACTGAAGCTTTCTTT.

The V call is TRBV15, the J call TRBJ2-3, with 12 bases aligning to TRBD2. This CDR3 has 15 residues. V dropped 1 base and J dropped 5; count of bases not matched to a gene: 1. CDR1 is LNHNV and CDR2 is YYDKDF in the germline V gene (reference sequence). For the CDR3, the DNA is TGTGCCACCAGCAGAGTACTAGCGGGGGGAGATACGCAGTATTTT. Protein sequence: CATSRVLAGGDTQYF.

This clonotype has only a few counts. The CDR3 DNA reads as TGTGCCAGCAGGGACAGGGACGCCACTGAAGCTTTCTTT. It encodes CASRDRDATEAFF. The gene calls are TRBV12-3 or TRBV12-4 and TRBJ1-1; 8 positions agree with TRBD1. The CDR3 extends over 13 amino acids. The ends lost 6 bases at V and 4 bases at J; junction bases unmatched: 4.